Listed below are T cell receptor beta chains from one sample, sequenced in a study of blood T cell repertoires in COVID-19. Here immunoSEQ multiplex PCR was the method, and the copy in TCRdb shows in-frame clones only, minus some. The sample lists over 50,000 clones, 80% to 90% occurring once. The sequenced material came from peripheral blood. These receptors were taken from a man over 45 with acute or convalescent COVID-19. The CDR3 runs from the conserved cysteine through the conserved F or W. D genes are given only for firm matches. Part of the rows lack a size; the others show once, few, many or a class for expanded clones.

>TRBV7-9|TRBJ1-4|-|-
TGTGCCAGCAGCTTATACAGGGATGAACAAAAACTGTTTTTT
CASSLYRDEQKLFF
>TRBV6-4|TRBJ1-5|once|TRBD1
TGTGCCAGCAGTCAGGGGGTAGGTGAGCCCCAGCATTTT
CASSQGVGEPQHF
>TRBV30|TRBJ1-5|-|TRBD1
TGTGCCTGGAGTGAGGGACAGAGCAATCAGCCCCAGCATTTT
CAWSEGQSNQPQHF
>TRBV27|TRBJ2-1|once|TRBD2
TGTGCCAGCATCGGGGGGGCAGGGACTTACAATGAGCAGTTCTTC
CASIGGAGTYNEQFF
>TRBV3-1/TRBV3-2|TRBJ1-4|-|TRBD1
TGTGCCAGCAGCCAAATCGGTCCCGGGACAGGGAATAATAATGAAAAACTGTTTTTT
CASSQIGPGTGNNNEKLFF
>TRBV10-3|TRBJ2-5|-|TRBD2
TGTGCCATCAGTGAAGACACGGGAGGGAAAGAGACCCAGTACTTC
CAISEDTGGKETQYF
>TRBV13|TRBJ2-1|-|TRBD2
TGTGCCAGCAGTTTAGCGGGGAATGAGCAGTTCTTC
CASSLAGNEQFF
>TRBV29-1|TRBJ2-1|-|TRBD1
TGCAGCACTGGGACAGGGTCTTACAATGAGCAGTTCTTC
CSTGTGSYNEQFF
>TRBV24-1|TRBJ2-3|-|-
TGTGCCACCAGTGATACCGGGACATCCACTAGCACAGATACGCAGTATTTT
CATSDTGTSTSTDTQYF
>TRBV27|TRBJ1-1|-|-
TGTGCCAGCAGATACTCGGGGATCGGTGGCACTGAAGCTTTCTTT
CASRYSGIGGTEAFF